These 9 T cell receptor beta chains were sequenced from one sample in a study of lymphopenia after photon versus proton radiotherapy. The table came from immunoSEQ multiplex PCR; TCRdb's copy has only in-frame clones and leaves some out. The table lists tens of thousands of clones, approximately 90% of them singletons. This specimen consisted of peripheral blood, obtained from a patient treated with photon-based radiotherapy. These receptors all stem from a woman between 65 and 79 years old with pancreatic cancer.

V gene TRBV28 combines with J gene TRBJ1-4, with D perhaps matching TRBD1 (6 bases). Germline CDR1 is MDHEN and CDR2 is SYDVKM. The V end was cut by 7 bases, the J end by 1 base, with 10 bases between. The length of the CDR3 is 14 residues. This CDR3 is CASIQGGTNEKLFF. In DNA, the CDR3 is TGTGCCAGCATACAGGGTGGAACTAATGAAAAACTGTTTTTT.

Only one count was recorded for this clone. The chain is built from TRBV11-3 and TRBJ2-3; D remains ambiguous. The CDR3 runs 15 residues. Germline values: CDR1 SGHNT, CDR2 YENEEA. V was shortened by 0 bases and J by 1 base, with 8 bases between the two germline ends. The CDR3 DNA reads TGTGCCAGCAGCTTAGATGTGGCGGGCACAGATACGCAGTATTTT. Translating gives CASSLDVAGTDTQYF.

The J gene is TRBJ2-1, the V gene TRBV11-3, with D possibly matching TRBD2 (5 bases). The germline V gene encodes CDR1 SGHNT and CDR2 YENEEA. V was shortened by 3 bases and J by 7 bases, with 7 bases between the two germline ends. This CDR3 contains 12 residues. The CDR3 reads CASSFGGNEQFF. The CDR3, as DNA: TGTGCCAGCAGCTTCGGCGGGAATGAGCAGTTCTTC.

The rearrangement joins TRBV9 to TRBJ2-3, with TRBD2 identical over 7 bases. Trimming took 3 bases from V and 7 from J; bases not matched to a gene: 2. The CDR3 totals 12 residues. Per the germline V gene, CDR1 is SGDLS and CDR2 is YYNGEE. The CDR3 is CASSAGGYTQYF. CDR3 DNA: TGTGCCAGCAGCGCCGGGGGGTATACGCAGTATTTT.

This chain links TRBV5-1 with TRBJ2-1; 16 bases map to TRBD2. The V segment lost 4 bases and the J segment 0 bases; nucleotides outside the gene matches: 7. There are 19 residues in the CDR3. Germline CDR1 and CDR2: SGHRS and YFSETQ. In nucleotides, the CDR3 is TGCGCCAGCAGCCTTGCGGGGACTAGCGGGAGGGCCTCCTACAATGAGCAGTTCTTC. As protein: CASSLAGTSGRASYNEQFF.

The J gene is TRBJ2-4, the V gene TRBV10-3; 7 nucleotides line up with TRBD1. This CDR3 is 14 amino acids long. The germline gives CDR1 ENHRY, CDR2 SYGVKD. The J segment lost 1 base and the V segment lost 3 bases, leaving 0 bases of the junction unmatched. CDR3 DNA sequence: TGTGCCATCAGTGAAGGGGGCGCCAAAAACATTCAGTACTTC. Protein: CAISEGGAKNIQYF.

This rearrangement joins TRBV10-3 to TRBJ2-7; possibly TRBD2 for D (6 bases). Germline V gene data show CDR1 as ENHRY and CDR2 as SYGVKD. V gave up 4 bases and J gave up 1 base, with 20 bases separating them. The CDR3 consists of 17 residues. CDR3 sequence: CAISGPAGGGDSYEQYF. The DNA for the CDR3 is TGTGCCATCAGTGGGCCCGCGGGCGGAGGGGATTCCTACGAGCAGTACTTC.

The chain employs TRBV7-3 and TRBJ2-1, with 7 bases matching TRBD2. J was trimmed by 9 bases and V by 5 bases; bases with no gene match: 13. The CDR3 runs to 15 residues. The germline gives CDR1 SGHTA, CDR2 FQGTGA. DNA of the CDR3: TGTGCCAGCAGCAAGCGGGGAGGTACTCGGAGTGAGCAGTTCTTC. The encoded protein is CASSKRGGTRSEQFF.

The chain carries TRBV15 and TRBJ2-5; D is possibly TRBD1 (5 bases). This CDR3 has 13 residues. In germline, CDR1 is LNHNV, CDR2 YYDKDF (reference sequence). The V gene lost 3 bases and the J gene lost 2 bases, with 7 bases spanning the gap. As DNA, the CDR3 is TGTGCCACCAGCAGGACAGTACAAGAGACCCAGTACTTC. Protein product: CATSRTVQETQYF.